Below, 16 T cell receptor beta chains from the same sample are listed, as sequenced in a study of blood T cell repertoires in COVID-19. Some clones are missing from TCRdb's copy, which holds only in-frame ones; the method was immunoSEQ multiplex PCR. The sample includes 180,000 or so clones, around 83% of them seen just once. The sequenced sample was PBMCs or T cells enriched from blood (not recorded which). Source of these receptors: a woman aged 50 to 65 in a cohort exposed to, infected with or recovered from COVID-19 (not recorded which).

The chain carries TRBV27 and TRBJ1-3; no clear D. This CDR3 region has 13 residues. V was pared by 2 bases and J by 4 bases, with 6 bases between. In germline, CDR1 is MNHEY, CDR2 SMNVEV (reference sequence). The CDR3 loop reads CASSLLKGNTIYF. In DNA form, the CDR3 reads TGTGCCAGCAGTTTACTAAAAGGAAACACCATATATTTT.

The V gene is TRBV4-3, the J gene TRBJ1-3, with no clear D. CDR3 length: 17 amino acids. Looked up from germline, CDR1 is LGHNA and CDR2 is YSLEER. The V gene lost 1 base and the J gene lost 0 bases, with 13 bases spanning the gap. The CDR3: CASSQASPGISGNTIYF. CDR3 DNA sequence: TGCGCCAGCAGCCAAGCTTCTCCAGGAATCTCTGGAAACACCATATATTTT.

This rearrangement joins TRBV4-1 to TRBJ2-7; TRBD1 matches at 10 bases. This CDR3 contains 17 residues. The trim removed 4 bases at V and 5 bases at J, leaving 14 bases unmatched. The germline V gene encodes CDR1 MGHRA and CDR2 YSYEKL. This chain's CDR3 is CASSPLNLRDRGHEQYF. CDR3 nucleotides: TGCGCCAGCAGCCCCCTTAATCTCCGGGACAGGGGCCACGAGCAGTACTTC.

The chain joins TRBV9 to TRBJ1-6, with TRBD1 identical over 7 bases. This CDR3 is 16 amino acids long. V was clipped by 4 bases and J by 6 bases; unmatched bases: 10. From germline, CDR1 is SGDLS and CDR2 YYNGEE. CDR3 bases: TGTGCCAGCAGCCCCCAACAGGGGCGAGGTAATTCACCCCTCCACTTT. It is translated as CASSPQQGRGNSPLHF. Drawing the rest from reference TRBV9 and TRBJ1-6, the complete variable domain is DSGVTQTPKHLITATGQRVTLRCSPRSGDLSVYWYQQSLDQGLQFLIQYYNGEERAKGNILERFSAQQFPDLHSELNLSSLELGDSALYFCASSPQQGRGNSPLHFGNGTRLTVT.

The chain carries TRBV27 and TRBJ1-6; no definite D call. Germline V CDR1 and CDR2: MNHEY, SMNVEV (reference sequence). This CDR3 is 14 amino acids long. V was cut by 5 bases and J by 5 bases, with 10 bases left in between. The CDR3 nucleotides read TGTGCCAGCAGTCGGAGCCCTAATAATTCACCCCTCCACTTT. Translating gives CASSRSPNNSPLHF.

The rearrangement uses TRBV2 and TRBJ1-1; D unresolved. The CDR3 contains 12 residues. Looked up from germline, CDR1 is SNHLY and CDR2 is FYNNEI. The V end was cut by 7 bases, the J end by 8 bases, with 14 bases between. In nucleotides, the CDR3 is TGTGCCAGCAAATTCGGAGGGTTAGAAGCTTTCTTT. Translating gives CASKFGGLEAFF.

The gene calls are TRBV10-3 and TRBJ1-4; TRBD1 aligns across 7 bases. The germline CDR1 and CDR2 sequences are ENHRY and SYGVKD. The CDR3 runs to 14 residues. J gave up 6 bases and V 2 bases, and 3 bases lay outside the gene matches. Here the CDR3 reads CAISERGGDEKLFF. CDR3 nucleotide sequence: TGTGCCATCAGTGAGAGAGGGGGCGATGAAAAACTGTTTTTT.

This clone has just one count. The chain recombines TRBV6-6 with TRBJ2-7; 10 bases map to TRBD1. The CDR3 is 15 residues long. The trim removed 2 bases at V and 5 bases at J, leaving 6 bases unmatched. The germline V gene has CDR1 MNHNY and CDR2 SVGAGI (reference sequence). The CDR3 DNA reads TGTGCCAGCAGTTACCGTCCCGGGACAGGGGACGAGCAGTACTTC. Protein: CASSYRPGTGDEQYF.

The chain uses TRBV9 and TRBJ2-3, with 8 bases aligning to TRBD1. The CDR3 extends over 15 amino acids. Losses at the gene ends were 4 bases for V and 3 bases for J; bases not matched to a gene: 7. Germline V gene lookup returns CDR1 SGDLS and CDR2 YYNGEE. CDR3: CASSPFGQGTDTQYF. In nucleotides, the CDR3 is TGTGCCAGCAGCCCCTTTGGACAGGGAACAGATACGCAGTATTTT.

V is TRBV10-1 and J is TRBJ2-4; D not resolved. The CDR3 is 12 residues long. CDR1 and CDR2 (germline): WNHNN, SYGVQD (reference sequence). The ends were cut back, 3 bases at V and 15 bases at J, with 15 bases in the middle. The CDR3 region has the DNA TGCGCCAGCAGTGATTTCGGCGGCACGGCGTACTTC. Protein sequence: CASSDFGGTAYF.

The chain has TRBV19 and TRBJ2-3, with a possible D match to TRBD1 (6 bases). V lost 5 bases, J lost 6 bases, and 12 bases lay in between. Germline V lookup: CDR1 LNHDA, CDR2 SQIVND (reference sequence). This CDR3 spans 13 amino acids. The CDR3 loop is CASSPGTTDTQYF. The CDR3 region has the DNA TGTGCCAGTAGTCCCGGGACAACCGATACGCAGTATTTT.

The chain recombines TRBV18 with TRBJ1-1; 9 bases are shared with TRBD1. Trimming took 6 bases from V and 1 from J; bases not matched to a gene: 9. This CDR3 has 16 amino acids. Germline-derived CDR1 and CDR2 are KGHSH and LQKENI. The CDR3 DNA reads as TGTGCCAGCTCCCGCGGACAGGGGCACTCGAACACTGAAGCTTTCTTT. This encodes CASSRGQGHSNTEAFF.

The chain employs TRBV6-1 and TRBJ2-3, with 8 positions matching TRBD2. The germline CDR1 and CDR2 sequences are MNHNS and SASEGT. The J segment lost 2 bases and the V segment lost 1 base, leaving 8 bases of the junction unmatched. The CDR3 runs to 17 residues. The CDR3 is CASSEGRKRGITDTQYF. CDR3 nucleotides: TGTGCCAGCAGTGAAGGTCGTAAGCGGGGGATCACAGATACGCAGTATTTT.

The rearrangement joins TRBV15 to TRBJ2-3; D perhaps matches TRBD1 (6 bases). The CDR3 totals 16 residues. Germline V gene sequence: CDR1 LNHNV, CDR2 YYDKDF (reference sequence). Trimming pared 1 base from V and 2 bases from J, leaving 13 bases between. The CDR3 sequence is CATSRVVQGYTDTQYF. CDR3 in DNA: TGTGCCACCAGCAGAGTTGTACAGGGATACACAGATACGCAGTATTTT.

The chain couples TRBV14 to TRBJ2-7, with TRBD1 identical over 10 bases. The J segment lost 1 base and the V segment lost 3 bases, leaving 3 bases of the junction unmatched. This CDR3 comprises 15 residues. Germline loops: CDR1 SGHDN, CDR2 FVKESK. The CDR3 spells CASSQRTGGSYEQYF. In nucleotides, the CDR3 is TGTGCCAGCAGCCAGAGGACAGGGGGTTCCTACGAGCAGTACTTC. The full variable domain, its missing parts supplied by reference TRBV14 and TRBJ2-7, is EAGVTQFPSHSVIEKGQTVTLRCDPISGHDNLYWYRRVMGKEIKFLLHFVKESKQDESGMPNNRFLAERTGGTYSTLKVQPAELEDSGVYFCASSQRTGGSYEQYFGPGTRLTVT.

This sequence joins TRBV30 and TRBJ1-1; no clear D gene. This CDR3 has 11 amino acids. Germline V lookup: CDR1 GTSNPN, CDR2 SVGIG (reference sequence). Trimming cost V 5 bases and J 7 bases, with 11 bases left between them. CDR3 residues: CAWRGIGEAFF. The CDR3 DNA reads TGTGCCTGGCGCGGGATAGGTGAAGCTTTCTTT.